These 10 T cell receptor beta chains were sequenced from one sample in a study of blood T cell repertoires in COVID-19. Here immunoSEQ multiplex PCR was the method, and the copy in TCRdb shows in-frame clones only, minus some. Among approximately 220,000 clones listed, 65% to 85% were seen once. The specimen was peripheral blood. Receptor source: a woman aged 45-59 years with acute or convalescent COVID-19.

This chain uses TRBV28 with TRBJ1-4; TRBD1 aligns across 9 bases. Per germline, CDR1 MDHEN and CDR2 SYDVKM. J lost 6 bases, V lost 4 bases, and 6 bases had no gene match. CDR3 length: 15 amino acids. The CDR3 reads CASSSRDRVYEKLFF. CDR3 nucleotides: TGTGCCAGCAGTTCGCGGGACAGGGTATATGAAAAACTGTTTTTT.

V and J are TRBV6-2 or TRBV6-3 and TRBJ2-7, with 9 bases that match TRBD1. In germline, CDR1 is MNHEY, CDR2 SVGEGT. V lost 5 bases and J lost 3; bases outside the gene matches: 8. The CDR3 is 15 residues long. CDR3 amino acids: CASSGQDRGIYEQYF. Written as DNA, the CDR3 is TGTGCCAGCAGTGGTCAGGACAGGGGAATCTACGAGCAGTACTTC.

The chain is built from TRBV18 and TRBJ2-5; D call uncertain. The CDR3 length is 12 residues. V was shortened by 5 bases and J by 5 bases, with 9 bases between the two germline ends. Germline values: CDR1 KGHSH, CDR2 LQKENI. The CDR3 DNA reads as TGTGCCAGCTCAGCAGTCGGGGAGACCCAGTACTTC. This codes for CASSAVGETQYF.

This sequence joins TRBV7-8 and TRBJ2-5, with D unclear. The CDR3 is 17 amino acids. Germline-derived CDR1 and CDR2 are SGHVS and FQNEAQ. V was pared by 5 bases and J by 2 bases, with 21 bases between. The CDR3 coding sequence is TGTGCCAGCAGCCCCTACCTAGGCCCTAAACCTCAAGAGACCCAGTACTTC. Translating gives CASSPYLGPKPQETQYF.

V is TRBV20-1 and J is TRBJ2-7; D is perhaps TRBD2 (7 bases). This CDR3 comprises 11 residues. Germline CDR1 and CDR2: DFQATT and SNEGSKA (reference sequence). CDR3 sequence: CSGGPSYEQYF. The CDR3 DNA follows: TGCAGCGGGGGGCCCTCCTACGAGCAGTACTTC.

In DNA, the CDR3 is TGTGCCAGCAGCCGACTCAGTGGGAGAGGAGGAGAGACCCAGTACTTC. Translating gives CASSRLSGRGGETQYF. This rearrangement joins TRBV7-8 to TRBJ2-5, with D tentatively TRBD2 (5 bases). Germline V lookup: CDR1 SGHVS, CDR2 FQNEAQ. The CDR3 totals 16 residues. Trimming pared 5 bases from V and 4 bases from J, leaving 20 bases between.

This clone was observed a single time. At the DNA level, this CDR3 is encoded by other sequences in the same sample as well. V is TRBV5-1 and J is TRBJ2-3; 7 nucleotides agree with TRBD1. This CDR3 comprises 15 residues. CDR1 is SGHRS and CDR2 is YFSETQ in the germline V gene. With V trimmed by 3 bases and J by 2 bases, 6 bases remained unmatched. The CDR3 nucleotides are TGCGCCAGCAGCTCGACAGGGATTTCCACAGATACGCAGTATTTT. Its protein is CASSSTGISTDTQYF.

This clone has only a few counts. The V call is TRBV19, the J call TRBJ2-2, with TRBD1 matching over 8 bases. Germline V lookup: CDR1 LNHDA, CDR2 SQIVND (reference sequence). Unmatched junction bases numbered 10, after V lost 6 bases and J lost 7 bases. This CDR3 region has 15 residues. The CDR3 spells CASRADRGGGGELFF. The CDR3 region has the DNA TGTGCCAGTAGGGCAGACAGGGGCGGTGGCGGGGAGCTGTTTTTT.

The chain couples TRBV5-6 to TRBJ2-3, with a possible D match to TRBD1 (5 bases). The CDR3 runs 16 residues. The V end lost 0 bases, the J end lost 2 bases, and 13 bases lay between the germline ends. Germline V gives CDR1 SGHDT, CDR2 YYEEEE. The CDR3 DNA reads TGTGCCAGCAGCTTGGTGGCAGGGCCGCTCACAGATACGCAGTATTTT. Amino acid sequence: CASSLVAGPLTDTQYF.

The chain carries TRBV5-6 and TRBJ2-2, with 8 bases matching TRBD1. Germline V gene lookup returns CDR1 SGHDT and CDR2 YYEEEE. V shed 2 bases, J shed 5 bases, and the junction held 11 bases outside the gene matches. The length of the CDR3 is 17 residues. As DNA, the CDR3 is TGTGCCAGCAGCTTAATCACCGGGACAGGTATAACCGGGGAGCTGTTTTTT. It is translated as CASSLITGTGITGELFF. The full variable domain, with the rest looked up from reference TRBV5-6 and TRBJ2-2, is DAGVTQSPTHLIKTRGQQVTLRCSPKSGHDTVSWYQQALGQGPQFIFQYYEEEERQRGNFPDRFSGHQFPNYSSELNVNALLLGDSALYLCASSLITGTGITGELFFGEGSRLTVL.